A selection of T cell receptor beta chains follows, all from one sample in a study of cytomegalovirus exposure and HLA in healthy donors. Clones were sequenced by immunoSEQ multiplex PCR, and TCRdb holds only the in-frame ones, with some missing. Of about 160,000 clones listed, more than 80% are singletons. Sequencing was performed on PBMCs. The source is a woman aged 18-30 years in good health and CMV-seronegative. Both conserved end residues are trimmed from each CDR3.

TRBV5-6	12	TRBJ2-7	ASSLGTGVHEQY
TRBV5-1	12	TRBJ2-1	ASRPGQGIGEQF
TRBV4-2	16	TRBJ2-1	ASSQARPTTGLTYEQF
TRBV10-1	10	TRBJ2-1	ASSDQVTEQF
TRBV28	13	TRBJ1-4	ASSLRQGGGEKLF
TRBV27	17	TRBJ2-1	ASSPPGTSGSPYYNEQF
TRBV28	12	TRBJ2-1	ASSFWTLNNEQF
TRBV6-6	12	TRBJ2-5	ASSYNRRKETQY
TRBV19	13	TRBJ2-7	ASSIDAGRNYEQY
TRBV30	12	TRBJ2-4	AWSVRGVENIQY
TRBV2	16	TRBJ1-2	ASSEGGAWGSLRLGYT
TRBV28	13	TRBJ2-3	ASSRPGLAGDTQY
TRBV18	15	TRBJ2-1	ASSPGRQAGGSNEQF
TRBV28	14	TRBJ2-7	ASSLQTGTVSYEQY
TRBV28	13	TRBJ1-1	ASSSYRGLNTEAF
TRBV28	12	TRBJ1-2	ASSSLKGGYGYT
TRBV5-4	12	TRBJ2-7	ASSLGLAGIEQY
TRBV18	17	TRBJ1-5	ASSPSGTGGVGGNQPQH
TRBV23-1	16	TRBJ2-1	ASSQCAKVGPYYNEQF
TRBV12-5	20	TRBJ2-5	ASGLAEMLGQDDGEYQETQY
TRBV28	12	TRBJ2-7	ASSKLAGDYEQY
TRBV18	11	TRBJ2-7	ASSGTTSYEQY
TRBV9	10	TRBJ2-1	ASSVAGNEQF
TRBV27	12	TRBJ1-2	ASSLLPGSYGYT
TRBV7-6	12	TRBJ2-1	ASSLGTRFYEQF
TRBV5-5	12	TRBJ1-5	ASSPRDRGWPQH
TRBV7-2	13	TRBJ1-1	ASSLGQGAVSEAF
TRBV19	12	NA	ASSPQTGADEQY
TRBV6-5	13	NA	ASSYSPDRGNEQY
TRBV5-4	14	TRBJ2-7	ASSWADRGLSYEQY
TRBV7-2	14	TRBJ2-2	ASRQHGGDNTGELF
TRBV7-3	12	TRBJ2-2	ASSGTGTTGELF
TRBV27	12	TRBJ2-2	ASSHGRATGELF
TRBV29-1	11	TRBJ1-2	SVAPTGGSGYT
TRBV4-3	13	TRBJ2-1	ASSQEGSGNTEQF
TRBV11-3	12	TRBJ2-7	ASSLGGTGTEQY
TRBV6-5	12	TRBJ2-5	ASTSTGEEETQY
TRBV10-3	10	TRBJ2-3	AIGTEPDTQY
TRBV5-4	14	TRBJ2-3	ASSFPEGSFGDTQY
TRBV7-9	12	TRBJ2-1	ASSLGSSYNEQF
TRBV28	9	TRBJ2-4	ASRGEGGQY
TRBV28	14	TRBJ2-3	ASSFRLAGGGDTQY
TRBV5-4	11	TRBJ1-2	ASSSDREYGYT
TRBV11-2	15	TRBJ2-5	ASSSGTSSWEQETQY
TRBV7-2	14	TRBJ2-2	ASSLLQGGGTGELF
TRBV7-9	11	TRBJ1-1	ASSLWGQTEAF
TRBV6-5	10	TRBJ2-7	ASRTSPYEQY
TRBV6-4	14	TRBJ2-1	ASSDSSGRGHNEQF
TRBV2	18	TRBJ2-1	ASSENFGGLANTPYNEQF
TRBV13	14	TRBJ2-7	ASSLGLAGGSHEQY
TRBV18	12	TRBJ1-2	ASSPLATNYGYT
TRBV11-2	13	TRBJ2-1	ASSPQGLAELEQF
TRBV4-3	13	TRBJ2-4	ASSQSGLARGIQY